A selection of T cell receptor beta chains follows, all from one sample in a study of CD8+CD57+ T cells in acquired aplastic anemia. TCRdb redid the calling of the reads with MiXCR, one entry per CDR3 protein. The sample carries about 190,000 distinct CDR3 sequences, over 60% recorded once. The sample was sorted CD4+, CD8+, or CD8+CD57+ T cells (not recorded which) from PBMCs. The receptors were sampled from a human donor with severe aplastic anemia or a healthy control (not recorded which). The CDR3 runs from the conserved cysteine through the conserved F or W. The D gene is left open where the match is weak. Clone size is not always given. Where it is, it says once, few, many or a class for expanded clones.

-	many	TRBV15	TRBJ1-5	TGTGCCACCAGCACCTTCATGGGGGGGATTCAGCCCCAGCATTTT	CATSTFMGGIQPQHF
-	once	TRBV29-1	TRBJ1-1	TGCAGCGTTGTCGAATATGAAGCTTTCTTT	CSVVEYEAFF
-	-	TRBV29-1	TRBJ2-6	TGCAGCGTTGGACGGATCTCTGGGGCCAACGTCCTGGCTTTC	CSVGRISGANVLAF
-	-	TRBV7-2	TRBJ2-5	TGTGCCAGCAGCACACTGGGGGACCAAGAGACTCAGTACTTC	CASSTLGDQETQYF
TRBD1	-	TRBV7-3	TRBJ2-1	TGTGCCAGCAGCCCCTCCGGGACAGGATACAATGAGCAGTTCTTC	CASSPSGTGYNEQFF
-	-	TRBV7-8	TRBJ1-2	TGTGCCAGCAGCTTAGAAGGTTGCGGGGAGCCGTTCTATGGCTACACCTTC	CASSLEGCGEPFYGYTF
TRBD1	-	TRBV7-9	TRBJ1-4	TGTGCCAGCAGCTACAGGGGTGATGAAAAACTGTTTTTT	CASSYRGDEKLFF
-	-	TRBV19	TRBJ2-1	TGTGCCAGTAGTACGGGACTTTCAGAGCAGTTCTTC	CASSTGLSEQFF
-	-	TRBV4-1	TRBJ2-3	TGCGCCAGCCGTCCTGGGGCCCGCACAGATACGCAGTATTTT	CASRPGARTDTQYF
TRBD1	-	TRBV7-6	TRBJ2-7	TGTGCCAGCACTCAGGGGACAGGGGGGTCCGAGCAGTACTTC	CASTQGTGGSEQYF
-	once	TRBV20-1	TRBJ2-7	TGCAGTGCTCGAGGGGACGAGCAGTACTTC	CSARGDEQYF
-	-	TRBV5-4	TRBJ1-1	TGTGCCGGCGGTGTAGGGAAACCTGAAGCTTTCTTT	CAGGVGKPEAFF
TRBD2	-	TRBV6-5	TRBJ2-2	TGTGCCAGCAGTTATTCACTAGCGGGGGGGTACACCGGGGAGCTGTTTTTT	CASSYSLAGGYTGELFF
-	-	TRBV7-8	TRBJ2-7	TGTGCCAGCAGCTTAGGTTCGGGCAGCGGCGAGCAGTACTTC	CASSLGSGSGEQYF
-	-	TRBV5-1	TRBJ1-1	TGCGCCAGCAGCCCGTTGGGAGCGAACACTGAAGCTTTCTTT	CASSPLGANTEAFF
-	once	TRBV9	TRBJ1-3	TGTGCCAGCAGCCCCCGGTGGGCAGCGGGAAACACCATATATTTT	CASSPRWAAGNTIYF
TRBD1	-	TRBV19	TRBJ1-2	TGTGCCAGTAGGGACAGGGCAGATCCCTATGGCTACACCTTC	CASRDRADPYGYTF
-	-	TRBV6-2/TRBV6-3	TRBJ1-2	TGTGCCAGCAGTTACCAGGATAACTATGGCTACACCTTC	CASSYQDNYGYTF
-	-	TRBV7-6	TRBJ2-7	TGTGCCAGCAGCTTAGGGACGGGTCCCGCCTACGAGCAGTACTTC	CASSLGTGPAYEQYF
-	-	TRBV20-1	TRBJ2-7	TGCAGTGCTAGAGATCGTAGCCAGAAGGAGCAGTACTTC	CSARDRSQKEQYF
-	-	TRBV12-3/TRBV12-4	TRBJ2-7	TGTGCCAGCAATCGGCAGGGCGACTACGAGCAGTACTTC	CASNRQGDYEQYF
-	many	TRBV4-1	TRBJ2-1	TGCGCCAGCAGCCCGGACGGTTCATCCTACAATGAGCAGTTCTTC	CASSPDGSSYNEQFF
-	-	TRBV7-9	TRBJ2-5	TGTGCCAGCAGCCCCGGACCTAAGCAAGAGACCCAGTACTTC	CASSPGPKQETQYF
-	many	TRBV19	TRBJ2-7	TGTGCATCCGGGCAGGGGGGCTCCGAGCAGTACTTC	CASGQGGSEQYF
-	-	TRBV20-1	TRBJ2-7	TGCAGTGCGTACAAGTCCATGTCGTACGAGCAGTACTTC	CSAYKSMSYEQYF
TRBD1	-	TRBV10-2	TRBJ2-5	TGCGCCAGCAAACGATGGACAGGACCTCAAGAGACCCAGTACTTC	CASKRWTGPQETQYF
-	many	TRBV12-5	TRBJ1-5	TGTGCTAGTGGTTTGGCCGATTATAGCAATCAGCCCCAGCATTTT	CASGLADYSNQPQHF
TRBD1	many	TRBV7-2	TRBJ1-2	TGTGCCAGCAGCCCAAGCGGGGGACAGGGGGCAGGCGGCGGCTACACCTTC	CASSPSGGQGAGGGYTF
-	-	TRBV25-1	TRBJ1-2	TGTGCCAGCCGAGCTGAAGGAGGGGCAGGAACTGGCTACACCTTC	CASRAEGGAGTGYTF
-	-	TRBV25-1	TRBJ1-5	TGTGCCAGCAATCCCCTCGGGAACCAGCCCCAGCATTTT	CASNPLGNQPQHF
TRBD1	few	TRBV19	TRBJ2-7	TGTGCCAGTAGAGGGACAGGGAGCCTAGACTACGAGCAGTACTTC	CASRGTGSLDYEQYF
-	many	TRBV19	TRBJ2-2	TGTGCCAGTAGTATTTGGTTCTATTCGGGGGAGCTGTTTTTT	CASSIWFYSGELFF
TRBD1	-	TRBV7-8	TRBJ1-1	TGTGCCAGCAGCCCCTGGACAGGGGCAACGAGCACTGAAGCTTTCTTT	CASSPWTGATSTEAFF
-	-	TRBV20-1	TRBJ2-7	TGCAGTGCACCCCGCCCCCGACCGAGCTCCTACGAGCAGTACTTC	CSAPRPRPSSYEQYF
TRBD2	-	TRBV29-1	TRBJ2-1	TGCAGCGTTGAAGGTGCCAGCAGCTGGGGGGGTGGGCAGTTCTTC	CSVEGASSWGGGQFF
TRBD2	few	TRBV29-1	TRBJ2-1	TGCAGCGTGGTCGGGACTAGAGGGCCTAATGAGCAGTTCTTC	CSVVGTRGPNEQFF
-	-	TRBV5-1	TRBJ1-4	TGCGCCAGCAGCTTGACCCAAGTTGCAACTAATGAAAAACTGTTTTTT	CASSLTQVATNEKLFF
-	-	TRBV20-1	TRBJ2-7	TGCAGTGCGAGTCTTACAGGGTACGAGCAGTACTTC	CSASLTGYEQYF
TRBD2	many	TRBV5-4	TRBJ2-7	TGTGCCAGCAGCTTAGCGGGGACTCACTACGAGCAGTACTTC	CASSLAGTHYEQYF
TRBD2	few	TRBV24-1	TRBJ2-5	TGTGCCACCAGTGATTTGCGGGTCGGGGGGAGCCAAGAGACCCAGTACTTC	CATSDLRVGGSQETQYF
-	many	TRBV10-3	TRBJ1-2	TGTGCCATCGGGGGACTGGTTTATGGCTACACCTTC	CAIGGLVYGYTF
-	-	TRBV6-2/TRBV6-3	TRBJ2-1	TGTGCCGCGGGCCTCTCCTACAATGAGCAGTTCTTC	CAAGLSYNEQFF